The next 5 T cell receptor beta chains were all read from a single sample in a study of T cells after yellow fever vaccination. TCRdb processed the 5' RACE reads anew with MiXCR; each CDR3 protein has one entry. The sample shows around 310,000 distinct CDR3 sequences, around 4.3% of them seen only once. Here the sequenced sample was PBMCs, taken 15 days after the yellow fever booster vaccination. The receptors derive from a young man who received the YFV17D yellow fever vaccine.

At least ten counts were recorded for this clonotype. V is TRBV11-2 and J is TRBJ1-1; 8 bases agree with TRBD1. The germline gives CDR1 SGHAT, CDR2 FQNNGV. With 5 bases clipped from V and 6 bases from J, the junction kept 14 bases outside the gene matches. The CDR3 runs to 16 residues. The CDR3 reads CASSHLWDRSRAEAFF. The CDR3 nucleotides read TGTGCCAGCAGCCACCTCTGGGACAGGTCGAGGGCTGAAGCTTTCTTT.

This clonotype was detected only a few times. The chain couples TRBV12-3 or TRBV12-4 to TRBJ1-2; TRBD1 is a possible D gene (6 bases). V was trimmed by 3 bases and J by 6 bases, leaving 20 bases between them. CDR3 size: 16 residues. The CDR3: CASSFGLAGGQDGYTF. In DNA, the CDR3 is TGTGCCAGCAGTTTCGGTCTGGCGGGGGGGCAAGATGGCTACACCTTC.

The table lists this clonotype with a few counts. This chain links TRBV4-3 with TRBJ2-1; TRBD2 matches at 7 bases. V trimming: 0 bases; J trimming: 2 bases; junction bases outside the gene matches: 4. This CDR3 contains 16 residues. CDR1 is LGHNA and CDR2 is YSLEER in the germline V gene. The CDR3 DNA sequence: TGCGCCAGCAGCCAAGATCGCGGGGGAGCCTACAATGAGCAGTTCTTC. Its protein product is CASSQDRGGAYNEQFF.

The rearrangement uses TRBV7-2 and TRBJ2-3; 7 positions match TRBD2. The junction had 8 bases not matched to a gene; V was cut back by 3 bases and J by 2 bases. This CDR3 has 16 residues. The germline V gene encodes CDR1 SGHTA and CDR2 FQGNSA. CDR3 bases: TGTGCCAGCAGCTTCAGGCGGGGGAGCTTCACAGATACGCAGTATTTT. Residues: CASSFRRGSFTDTQYF.

The sample holds many counts of this clonotype. The V call is TRBV6-2 or TRBV6-3, the J call TRBJ2-7, with a possible D match to TRBD1 (5 bases). The CDR3 runs to 13 residues. Germline V gene sequence: CDR1 MNHEY, CDR2 SVGEGT. Trimming removed 2 bases from V and 2 bases from J, with 7 bases in between. Here the CDR3 reads CASSYDRTYEQYV. The CDR3 DNA reads as TGTGCCAGCAGTTACGACAGAACCTACGAGCAGTACGTC.